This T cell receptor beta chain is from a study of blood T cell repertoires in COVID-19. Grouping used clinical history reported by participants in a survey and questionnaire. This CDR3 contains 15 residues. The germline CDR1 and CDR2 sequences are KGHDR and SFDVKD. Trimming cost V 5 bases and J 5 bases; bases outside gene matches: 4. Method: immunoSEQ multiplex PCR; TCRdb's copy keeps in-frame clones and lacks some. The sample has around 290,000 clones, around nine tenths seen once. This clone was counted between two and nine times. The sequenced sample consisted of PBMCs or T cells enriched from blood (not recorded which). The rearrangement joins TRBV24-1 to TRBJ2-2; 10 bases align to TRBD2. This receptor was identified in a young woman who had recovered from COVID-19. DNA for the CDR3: TGTGCCACCAGTGCTCAGCGGGAGGGTACCGGGGAGCTGTTTTTT. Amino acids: CATSAQREGTGELFF.